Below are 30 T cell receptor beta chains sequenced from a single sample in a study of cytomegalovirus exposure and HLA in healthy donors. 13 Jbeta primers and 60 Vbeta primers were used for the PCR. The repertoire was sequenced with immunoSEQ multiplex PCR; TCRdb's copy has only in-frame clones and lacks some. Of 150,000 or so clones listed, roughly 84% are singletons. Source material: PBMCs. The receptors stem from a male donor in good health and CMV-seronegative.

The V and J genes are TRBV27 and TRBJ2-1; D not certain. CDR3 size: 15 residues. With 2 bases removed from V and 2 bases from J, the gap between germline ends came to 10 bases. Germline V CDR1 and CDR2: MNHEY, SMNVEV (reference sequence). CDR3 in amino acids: CASSLVPLTYNEQFF. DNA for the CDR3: TGTGCCAGCAGTTTAGTACCGCTAACCTACAATGAGCAGTTCTTC.

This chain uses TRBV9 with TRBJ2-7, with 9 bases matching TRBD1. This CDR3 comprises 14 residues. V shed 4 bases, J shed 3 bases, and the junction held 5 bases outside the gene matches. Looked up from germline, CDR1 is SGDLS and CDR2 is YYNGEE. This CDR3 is CASSTQGADYEQYF. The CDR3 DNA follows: TGTGCCAGCAGCACACAGGGGGCGGACTACGAGCAGTACTTC. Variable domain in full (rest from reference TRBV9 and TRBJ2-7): DSGVTQTPKHLITATGQRVTLRCSPRSGDLSVYWYQQSLDQGLQFLIQYYNGEERAKGNILERFSAQQFPDLHSELNLSSLELGDSALYFCASSTQGADYEQYFGPGTRLTVT.

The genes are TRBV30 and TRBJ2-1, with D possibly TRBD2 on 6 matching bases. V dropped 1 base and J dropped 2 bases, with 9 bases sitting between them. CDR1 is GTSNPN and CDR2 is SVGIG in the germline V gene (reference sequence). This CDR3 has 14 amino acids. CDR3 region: CAWSGASAYNEQFF. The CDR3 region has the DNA TGTGCCTGGAGTGGGGCTAGCGCCTACAATGAGCAGTTCTTC. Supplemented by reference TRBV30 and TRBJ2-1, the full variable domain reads SQTIHQWPATLVQPVGSPLSLECTVEGTSNPNLYWYRQAAGRGLQLLFYSVGIGQISSEVPQNLSASRPQDRQFILSSKKLLLSDSGFYLCAWSGASAYNEQFFGPGTRLTVL.

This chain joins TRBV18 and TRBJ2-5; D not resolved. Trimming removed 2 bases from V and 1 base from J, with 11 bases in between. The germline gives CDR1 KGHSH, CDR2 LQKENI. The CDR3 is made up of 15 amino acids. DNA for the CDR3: TGTGCCAGCTCACCAAACATACAGCTCCAAGAGACCCAGTACTTC. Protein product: CASSPNIQLQETQYF. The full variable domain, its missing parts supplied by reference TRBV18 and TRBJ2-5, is NAGVMQNPRHLVRRRGQEARLRCSPMKGHSHVYWYRQLPEEGLKFMVYLQKENIIDESGMPKERFSAEFPKEGPSILRIQQVVRGDSAAYFCASSPNIQLQETQYFGPGTRLLVL.

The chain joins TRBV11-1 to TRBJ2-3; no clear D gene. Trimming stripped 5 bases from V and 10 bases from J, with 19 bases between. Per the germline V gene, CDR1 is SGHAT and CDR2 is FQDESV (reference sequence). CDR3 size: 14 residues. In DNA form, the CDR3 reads TGTGCCAGCAGCCGACGTGAACCAACGGCGGCGCAGTATTTT. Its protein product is CASSRREPTAAQYF.

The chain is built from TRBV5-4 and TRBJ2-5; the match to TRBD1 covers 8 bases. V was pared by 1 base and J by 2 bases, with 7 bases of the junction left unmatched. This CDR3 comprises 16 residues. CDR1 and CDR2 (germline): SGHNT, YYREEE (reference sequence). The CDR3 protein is CASSLLQGASQETQYF. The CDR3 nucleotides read TGTGCCAGCAGCTTGTTGCAGGGGGCATCTCAAGAGACCCAGTACTTC.

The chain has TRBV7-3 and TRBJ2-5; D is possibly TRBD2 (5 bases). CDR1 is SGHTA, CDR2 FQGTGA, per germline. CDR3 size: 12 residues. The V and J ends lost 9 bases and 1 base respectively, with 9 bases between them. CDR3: CASKRSQETQYF. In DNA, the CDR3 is TGTGCCAGTAAGCGGTCCCAAGAGACCCAGTACTTC.

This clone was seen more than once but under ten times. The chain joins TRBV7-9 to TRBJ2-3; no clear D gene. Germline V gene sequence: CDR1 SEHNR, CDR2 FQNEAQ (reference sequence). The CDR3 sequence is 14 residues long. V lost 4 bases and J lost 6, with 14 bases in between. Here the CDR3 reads CASSSQNTKDTQYF. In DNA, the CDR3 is TGTGCCAGCAGCTCCCAAAACACCAAGGATACGCAGTATTTT.

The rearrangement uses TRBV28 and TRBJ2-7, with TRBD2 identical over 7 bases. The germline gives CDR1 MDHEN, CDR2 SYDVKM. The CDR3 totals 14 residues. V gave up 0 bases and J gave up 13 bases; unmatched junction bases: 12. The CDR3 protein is CASSLWSLAEAQYF. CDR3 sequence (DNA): TGTGCCAGCAGTTTATGGTCCCTAGCGGAGGCGCAATACTTC.

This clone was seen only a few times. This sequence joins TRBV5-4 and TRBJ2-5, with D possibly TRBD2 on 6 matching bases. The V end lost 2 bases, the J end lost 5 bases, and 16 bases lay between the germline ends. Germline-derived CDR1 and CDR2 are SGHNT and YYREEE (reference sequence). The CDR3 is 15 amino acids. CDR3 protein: CASSFFHRGLETQYF. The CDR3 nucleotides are TGTGCCAGCAGCTTCTTCCACCGGGGGTTGGAGACCCAGTACTTC.

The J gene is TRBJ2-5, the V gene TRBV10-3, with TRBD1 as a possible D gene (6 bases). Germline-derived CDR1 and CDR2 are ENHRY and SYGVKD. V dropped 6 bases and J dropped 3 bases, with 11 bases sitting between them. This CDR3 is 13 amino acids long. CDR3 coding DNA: TGTGCCATCAGCCTGACAGGAAAAGAGACCCAGTACTTC. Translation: CAISLTGKETQYF.

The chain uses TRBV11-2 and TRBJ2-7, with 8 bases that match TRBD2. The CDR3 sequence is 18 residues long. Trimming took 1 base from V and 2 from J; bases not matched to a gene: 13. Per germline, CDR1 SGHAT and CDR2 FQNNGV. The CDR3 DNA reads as TGTGCCAGCAGCTTAGGGGTCCGGTTTCGCGGGAGGCCCTACGAGCAGTACTTC. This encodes CASSLGVRFRGRPYEQYF.

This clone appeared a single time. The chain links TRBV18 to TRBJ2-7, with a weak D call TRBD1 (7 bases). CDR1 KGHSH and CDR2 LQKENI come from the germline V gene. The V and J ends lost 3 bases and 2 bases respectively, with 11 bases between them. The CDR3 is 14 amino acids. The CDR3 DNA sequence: TGTGCCAGCTCACCCGCGGGACAGCCCTACGAGCAGTACTTC. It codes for CASSPAGQPYEQYF.

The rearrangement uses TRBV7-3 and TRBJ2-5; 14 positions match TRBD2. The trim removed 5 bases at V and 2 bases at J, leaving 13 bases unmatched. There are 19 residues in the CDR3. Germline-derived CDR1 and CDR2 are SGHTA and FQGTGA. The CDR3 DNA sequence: TGTGCCAGCAGCAAAACCGGGACTAGCGGGAGTGGCCCGCAAGAGACCCAGTACTTC. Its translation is CASSKTGTSGSGPQETQYF.

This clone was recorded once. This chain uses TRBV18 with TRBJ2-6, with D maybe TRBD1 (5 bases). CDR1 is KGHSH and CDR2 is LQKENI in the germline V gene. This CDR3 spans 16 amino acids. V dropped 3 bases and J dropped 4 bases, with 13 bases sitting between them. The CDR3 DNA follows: TGTGCCAGCTCACCTCAGGGAATTTCCGGGGCCAACGTCCTGACTTTC. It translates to CASSPQGISGANVLTF.

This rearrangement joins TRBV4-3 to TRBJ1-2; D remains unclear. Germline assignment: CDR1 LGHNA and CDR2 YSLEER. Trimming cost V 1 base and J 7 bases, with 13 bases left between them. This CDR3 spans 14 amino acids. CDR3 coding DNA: TGCGCCAGCAGCCAAGGGCGGACTGTGGGTGGCTACACCTTC. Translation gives CASSQGRTVGGYTF.

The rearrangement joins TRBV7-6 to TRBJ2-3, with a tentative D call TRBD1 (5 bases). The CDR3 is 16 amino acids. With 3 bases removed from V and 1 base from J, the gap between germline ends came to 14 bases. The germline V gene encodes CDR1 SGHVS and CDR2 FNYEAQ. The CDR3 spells CASSFHGQGGTDTQYF. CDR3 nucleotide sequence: TGTGCCAGCAGCTTCCACGGGCAGGGTGGCACAGATACGCAGTATTTT.

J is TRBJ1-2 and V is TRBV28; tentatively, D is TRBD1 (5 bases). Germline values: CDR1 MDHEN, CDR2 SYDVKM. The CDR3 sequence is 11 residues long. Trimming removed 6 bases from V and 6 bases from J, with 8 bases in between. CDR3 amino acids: CASRWGNGYTF. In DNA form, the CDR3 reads TGTGCCAGCAGATGGGGCAATGGCTACACCTTC.

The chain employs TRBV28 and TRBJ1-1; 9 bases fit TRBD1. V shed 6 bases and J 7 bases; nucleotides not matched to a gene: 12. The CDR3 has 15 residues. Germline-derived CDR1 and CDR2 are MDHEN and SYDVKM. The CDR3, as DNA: TGTGCCAGCAGGGGACGGGACAGGGCCAGATTTGAAGCTTTCTTT. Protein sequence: CASRGRDRARFEAFF.

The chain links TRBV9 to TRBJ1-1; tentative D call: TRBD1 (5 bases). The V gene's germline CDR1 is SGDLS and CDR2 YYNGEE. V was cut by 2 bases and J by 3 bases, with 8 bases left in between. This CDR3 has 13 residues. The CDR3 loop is CASSVGGDTEAFF. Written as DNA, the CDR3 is TGTGCCAGCAGCGTGGGAGGGGACACTGAAGCTTTCTTT.

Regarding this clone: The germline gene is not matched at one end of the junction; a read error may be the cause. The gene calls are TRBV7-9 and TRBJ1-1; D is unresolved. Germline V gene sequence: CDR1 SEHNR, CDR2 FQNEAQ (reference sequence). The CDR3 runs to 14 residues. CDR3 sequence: CSSPPGTHSTEAFF. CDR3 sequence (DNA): TGTTCCAGTCCCCCGGGAACCCACTCGACTGAAGCTTTCTTT.

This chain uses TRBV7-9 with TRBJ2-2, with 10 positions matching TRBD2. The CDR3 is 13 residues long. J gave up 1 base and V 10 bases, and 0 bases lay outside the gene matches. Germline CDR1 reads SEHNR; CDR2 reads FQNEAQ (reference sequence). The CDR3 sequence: CATSGRNTGELFF. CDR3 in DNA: TGTGCCACTAGCGGGAGGAACACCGGGGAGCTGTTTTTT.

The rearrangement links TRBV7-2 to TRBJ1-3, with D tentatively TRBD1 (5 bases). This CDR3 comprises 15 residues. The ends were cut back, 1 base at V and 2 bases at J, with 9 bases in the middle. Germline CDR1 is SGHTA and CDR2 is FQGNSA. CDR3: CASSLEAGTGNTIYF. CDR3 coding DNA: TGTGCCAGCAGCTTAGAGGCAGGGACTGGAAACACCATATATTTT.

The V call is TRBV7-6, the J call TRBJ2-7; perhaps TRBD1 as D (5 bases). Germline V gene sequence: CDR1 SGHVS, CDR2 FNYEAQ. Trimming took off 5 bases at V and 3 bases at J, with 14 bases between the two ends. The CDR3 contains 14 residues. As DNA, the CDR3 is TGTGCCAGCAGCCCCGACACGACAGACTACGAGCAGTACTTC. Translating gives CASSPDTTDYEQYF.

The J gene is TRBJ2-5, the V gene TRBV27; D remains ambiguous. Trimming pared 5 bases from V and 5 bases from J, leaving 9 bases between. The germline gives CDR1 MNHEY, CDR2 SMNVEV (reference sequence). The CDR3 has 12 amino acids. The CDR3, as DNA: TGTGCCAGCAGTCACTCGCGGGAGACCCAGTACTTC. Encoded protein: CASSHSRETQYF.

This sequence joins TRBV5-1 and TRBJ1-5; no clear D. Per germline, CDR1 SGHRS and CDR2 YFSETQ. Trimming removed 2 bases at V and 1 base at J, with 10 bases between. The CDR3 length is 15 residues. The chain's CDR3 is CASSFGSASNQPQHF. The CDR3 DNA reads TGCGCCAGCAGCTTTGGCAGTGCAAGCAATCAGCCCCAGCATTTT.

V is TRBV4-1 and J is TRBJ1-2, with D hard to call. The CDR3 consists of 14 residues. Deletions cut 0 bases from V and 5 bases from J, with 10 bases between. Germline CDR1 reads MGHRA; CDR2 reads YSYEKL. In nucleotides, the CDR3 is TGCGCCAGCAGCCAAGATGAATTGAGTTATGGCTACACCTTC. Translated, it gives CASSQDELSYGYTF.

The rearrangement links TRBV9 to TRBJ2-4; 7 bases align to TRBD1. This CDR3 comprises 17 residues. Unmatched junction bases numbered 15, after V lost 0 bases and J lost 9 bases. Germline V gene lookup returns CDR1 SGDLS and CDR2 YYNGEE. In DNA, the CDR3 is TGTGCCAGCAGCGTAGGAGGAACAGGGGCCTCCCGAGGCATTCAGTACTTC. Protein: CASSVGGTGASRGIQYF. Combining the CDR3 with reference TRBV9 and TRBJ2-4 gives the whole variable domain DSGVTQTPKHLITATGQRVTLRCSPRSGDLSVYWYQQSLDQGLQFLIQYYNGEERAKGNILERFSAQQFPDLHSELNLSSLELGDSALYFCASSVGGTGASRGIQYFGAGTRLSVL.

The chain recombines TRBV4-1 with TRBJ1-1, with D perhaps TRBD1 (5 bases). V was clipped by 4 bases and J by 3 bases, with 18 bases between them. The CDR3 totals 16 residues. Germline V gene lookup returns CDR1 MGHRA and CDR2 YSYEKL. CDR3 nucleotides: TGCGCCAGCAGCCTCACCGACAGTGTGTTCGACACTGAAGCTTTCTTT. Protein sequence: CASSLTDSVFDTEAFF.

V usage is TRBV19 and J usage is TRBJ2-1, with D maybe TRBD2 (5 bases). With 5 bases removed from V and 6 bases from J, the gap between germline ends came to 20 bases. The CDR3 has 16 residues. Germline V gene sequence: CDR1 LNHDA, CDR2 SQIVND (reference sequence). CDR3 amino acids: CASSAFLATFSNEQFF. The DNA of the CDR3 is TGTGCCAGTAGTGCTTTCCTAGCCACCTTCTCCAATGAGCAGTTCTTC.